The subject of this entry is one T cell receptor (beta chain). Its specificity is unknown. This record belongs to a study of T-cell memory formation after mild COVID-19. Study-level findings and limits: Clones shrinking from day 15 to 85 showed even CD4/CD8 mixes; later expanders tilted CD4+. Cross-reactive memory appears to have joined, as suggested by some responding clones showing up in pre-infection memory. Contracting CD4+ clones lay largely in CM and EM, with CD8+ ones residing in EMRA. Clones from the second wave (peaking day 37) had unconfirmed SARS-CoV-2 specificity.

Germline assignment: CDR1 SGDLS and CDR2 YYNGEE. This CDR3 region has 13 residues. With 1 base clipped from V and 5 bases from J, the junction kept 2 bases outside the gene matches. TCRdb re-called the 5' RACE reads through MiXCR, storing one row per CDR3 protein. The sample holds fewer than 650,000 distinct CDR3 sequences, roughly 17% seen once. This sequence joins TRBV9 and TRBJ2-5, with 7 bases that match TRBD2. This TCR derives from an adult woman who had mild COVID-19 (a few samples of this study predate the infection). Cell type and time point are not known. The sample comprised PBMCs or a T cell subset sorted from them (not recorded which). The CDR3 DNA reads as TGTGCCAGCAGCGTACAGGGAGGGGAGACCCAGTACTTC. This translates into CASSVQGGETQYF.